This T cell receptor (beta chain) was found in a study of T cells after somatic rescue of genetic block. With 6 bases clipped from V and 1 base from J, the junction kept 8 bases outside the gene matches. CDR1 is WSHSY, CDR2 SAAADI, per germline. The CDR3 totals 15 residues. The assay was immunoSEQ multiplex PCR, and TCRdb's table has in-frame clones only and misses some. The sample includes some 15,000 clones, about two thirds of them seen just once. The sequenced material came from peripheral blood mononuclear cells (PBMCs). This sequence originates from a boy younger than 18. The V call is TRBV10-2, the J call TRBJ1-2; 7 nucleotides line up with TRBD1. In DNA form, the CDR3 reads TGCGCCAGCAGCCGTAGGGGGCGAGTTAACTATGGCTACACCTTC. This gives the protein CASSRRGRVNYGYTF.